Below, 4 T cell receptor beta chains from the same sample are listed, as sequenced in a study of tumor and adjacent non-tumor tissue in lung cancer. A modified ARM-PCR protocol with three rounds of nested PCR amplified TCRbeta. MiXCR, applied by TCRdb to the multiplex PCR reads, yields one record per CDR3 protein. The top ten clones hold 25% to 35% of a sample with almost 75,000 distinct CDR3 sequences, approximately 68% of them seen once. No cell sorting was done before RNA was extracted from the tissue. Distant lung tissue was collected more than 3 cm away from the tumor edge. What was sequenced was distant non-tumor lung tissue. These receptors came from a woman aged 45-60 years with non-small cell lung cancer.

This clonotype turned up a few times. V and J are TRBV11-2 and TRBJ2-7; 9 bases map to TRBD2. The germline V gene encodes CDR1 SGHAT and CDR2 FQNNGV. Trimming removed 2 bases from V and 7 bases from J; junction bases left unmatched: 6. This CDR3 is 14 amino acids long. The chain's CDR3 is CASSLPAGGYEQYF. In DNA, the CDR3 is TGTGCCAGCAGCTTACCTGCGGGAGGGTATGAGCAGTACTTC.

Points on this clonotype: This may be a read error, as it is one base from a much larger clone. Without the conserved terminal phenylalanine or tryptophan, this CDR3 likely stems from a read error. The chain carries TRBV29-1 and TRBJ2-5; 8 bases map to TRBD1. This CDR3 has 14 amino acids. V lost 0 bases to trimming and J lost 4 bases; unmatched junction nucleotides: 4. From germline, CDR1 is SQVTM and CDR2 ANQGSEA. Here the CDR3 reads CSVEEQGALETQYL. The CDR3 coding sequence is TGCAGCGTTGAAGAGCAGGGGGCGTTAGAGACCCAGTACTTA.

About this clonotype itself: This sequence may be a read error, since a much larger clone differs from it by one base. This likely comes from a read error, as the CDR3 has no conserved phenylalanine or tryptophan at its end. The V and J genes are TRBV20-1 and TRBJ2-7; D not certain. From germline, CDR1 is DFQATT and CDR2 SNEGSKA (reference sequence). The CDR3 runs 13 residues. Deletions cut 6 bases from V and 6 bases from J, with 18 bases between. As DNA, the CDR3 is TGCAGTGCGATTCCTCCATGGACGGGCGAGCAGTACTTA. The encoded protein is CSAIPPWTGEQYL.

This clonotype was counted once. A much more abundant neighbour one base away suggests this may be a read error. DNA for the CDR3: TGCAGTGGATGGTGGGATACGCAGTATTTT. Translated, it gives CSGWWDTQYF. The chain has TRBV20-1 and TRBJ2-3; D is undetermined. V lost 7 bases to trimming and J lost 6 bases, with 8 bases between them. From germline, CDR1 is DFQATT and CDR2 SNEGSKA (reference sequence). This CDR3 is 10 amino acids long.